A selection of T cell receptor beta chains follows, all from one sample in a study of CD8 T cells in ankylosing spondylitis. In TCRdb, the 5' RACE reads were re-called with MiXCR into one record per CDR3 protein. The sample carries approximately 28,000 distinct CDR3 sequences, 7.9% recorded once. What was sequenced was blood. The receptors were gathered from a male donor with ankylosing spondylitis or in good health (not recorded which). The CDR3 runs from the conserved cysteine through the conserved F or W. D genes are given only for firm matches. Size is omitted from some rows. Given values are once, few, many or a class for expanded clones.

>TRBJ2-7|TRBD1|TRBV3-1|14|NA
TGTGCCAGCAGCCAGACAGGGGGCACCTACGAGCAGTACTTC
CASSQTGGTYEQYF
>TRBJ2-3|NA|TRBV2|13|NA
TGTGCCACTCACGGACGGAGCACAGATACGCAGTATTTT
CATHGRSTDTQYF
>TRBJ2-3|NA|TRBV28|11|many
TGTGCCAGCTCTCAGCCAGATACGCAGTATTTT
CASSQPDTQYF
>TRBJ2-3|NA|TRBV5-1|14|NA
TGCGCCAGCAAACTTAATAGCGGCACAGATACGCAGTATTTT
CASKLNSGTDTQYF
>TRBJ2-3|NA|TRBV20-1|14|many
TGCAGTGCTAGTCCCAGGGGAAGCACAGATACGCAGTATTTT
CSASPRGSTDTQYF
>TRBJ2-4|NA|TRBV11-2|14|NA
TGTGCCAGCAGCTTAGATTTGGGACTAAACATTCAGTACTTC
CASSLDLGLNIQYF
>TRBJ2-1|TRBD2|TRBV5-1|15|NA
TGCGCCAGCAGCTTAAACGGGGGGGCCTACAATGAGCAGTTCTTC
CASSLNGGAYNEQFF
>TRBJ1-6|NA|TRBV20-1|13|many
TGCAGTGCTAGTCGCCAGGGGAATTCACCCCTCCACTTT
CSASRQGNSPLHF
>TRBJ1-1|TRBD1|TRBV30|14|NA
TGTGCCTGGAGTGGGGACAGGGGGCGAACTGAAGCTTTCTTT
CAWSGDRGRTEAFF
>TRBJ1-1|NA|TRBV29-1|11|many
TGCAGCGTTAGAGAGAACACTGAAGCTTTCTTT
CSVRENTEAFF
>TRBJ2-1|NA|TRBV20-1|14|many
TGCAGTGCCAGACCGGGAGTAACCTACAATGAGCAGTTCTTC
CSARPGVTYNEQFF
>TRBJ1-1|NA|TRBV5-1|13|many
TGCGCCAGCAGCTTGATGGAAAACACTGAAGCTTTCTTT
CASSLMENTEAFF
>TRBJ2-1|TRBD1|TRBV11-2|16|few
TGTGCCAGCAGCTCAAGACAGGGGCCTTCCTACAATGAGCAGTTCTTC
CASSSRQGPSYNEQFF
>TRBJ2-5|NA|TRBV6-5|11|many
TGTGCCAGCAGTCACGAGGGCACCCTGTACTTC
CASSHEGTLYF
>TRBJ2-3|NA|TRBV7-2|13|NA
TGTGCCAGCCTAATTAGGGGGACAGATACGCAGTATTTT
CASLIRGTDTQYF
>TRBJ1-1|TRBD1|TRBV12-3/TRBV12-4|14|few
TGTGCCAGCAGGCGGGACAGGGGATACGCTGAAGCTTTCTTT
CASRRDRGYAEAFF
>TRBJ1-1|NA|TRBV29-1|12|few
TGCAGCGTTGGCCCAGGCGATTCTGAAGCTTTCTTT
CSVGPGDSEAFF
>TRBJ2-5|NA|TRBV2|12|many
TGTGCCAGCAGGGCAGAGGGAGAGACCCAGTACTTC
CASRAEGETQYF
>TRBJ2-2|NA|TRBV7-2|15|NA
TGTGCCACCTACAGCAGGGGGACTACGATCGGGGAGCTGTTTTTT
CATYSRGTTIGELFF
>TRBJ1-1|NA|TRBV7-9|15|large
TGTGCCAGCAGCTTAGCGGAGGGGATGAACACTGAAGCTTTCTTT
CASSLAEGMNTEAFF